This TCR beta chain is from a study of lymphopenia after photon versus proton radiotherapy. Notes on the study in general: Relative stability marked proton patients; photon patients lost diversity and naive cells. Better survival with proton therapy was suggested as possible, not demonstrated. After lymphocyte nadir, photon-treated repertoires showed oligoclonal expansion, especially CD8+ Temra. Post-nadir TCR diversity decline inversely tracked overall survival among those who died.

The repertoire was sequenced with immunoSEQ multiplex PCR; TCRdb's copy has only in-frame clones and lacks some. Of under 30,000 clones in the sample, roughly 89% are singletons; the top ten hold less than 20%. Remarks on this clone: Antigen specificity is unknown.

The sequence came from a man aged 45-60 years with gastric cancer. The sample consisted of peripheral blood, taken from a patient treated with photon-based radiotherapy.

The CDR3 is CASSDQGAGAGELFF. Here the CDR3 DNA reads TGTGCCAGTAGTGACCAGGGGGCCGGAGCCGGGGAGCTGTTTTTT. The chain joins TRBV19 to TRBJ2-2; 8 nucleotides line up with TRBD1. CDR1 and CDR2 (germline): LNHDA, SQIVND (reference sequence). V was pared by 5 bases and J by 6 bases, with 8 bases of the junction left unmatched. This CDR3 has 15 amino acids.